This note documents a single T cell receptor (beta chain) sequence. In its sample, this clonotype was seen a few times. It has no known antigen specificity. No clone much larger than this one lies a single base away; base qualities are absent. The sequencer listed for this sample is Illumina HiSeq 1500. TCRdb cleaned the public reads at Q25 with fastp, built clones with MiXCR and kept in-frame beta chains. A single entry per CDR3 protein holds the most common genes and DNA from its merged rows. This sample comprises nearly 650,000 distinct CDR3 sequences, 20% to 25% of them detected only once. Of the sample, around 7.6% is held by the ten largest clones. The entry originates in a study of T cell repertoires in cytomegalovirus infection (dated by TCRdb to the late 2010s). Study-level background: Donor HLA type was relevant to the analysis, as public TCR beta signatures indicated carriage of CMV infection together with the matching HLA type. The paper as a whole reports these results and caveats: The ex vivo response was dominated by HLA-C-restricted CMV-specific TCR beta clonotypes, and the single most frequent clonotype in two of eight donors was supplied by these HLA-C-restricted clonotypes. Cumulative frequency of public TCR beta family members discriminated carriers of CMV infection plus the relevant HLA type in this cohort and an independent approximately 400-donor cohort.

CDR1 and CDR2 are drawn from the germline V gene (reference sequence): DFQATT, SNEGSKA. Its CDR3 holds 16 amino acids, cysteine through phenylalanine. The DNA shown is the 48-base CDR3, in frame from base 1. The germline ends are 23 bases apart after V is trimmed by 7 bases and J by 4 bases. The clonotype comes from a human donor in good health (CMV status not recorded). Some clones in this sample may be carry-over from other donors' samples. The rearranged segments are TRBV20-1 and TRBJ1-5, and TRBD1 may be the D gene, going by 6 matching bases. Sequenced: CD8+ T cells from PBMCs. The DNA reads TGCAGTGTTTCCTCAGGGGCTATCGACATTAATCAGCCCCAGCATTTT. This sequence encodes CSVSSGAIDINQPQHF.